Each of the 26 T cell receptor beta chains below was sequenced from the same sample in a study of Tregs in tolerant kidney transplant recipients. Assay: immunoSEQ multiplex PCR; the TCRdb copy retains only in-frame clones and omits some. The table shows 81,000 or so clones, with roughly nine tenths occurring only once. The nonmyeloablative bone marrow transplants came from related graft donors, with transient mixed chimerism. Sequenced here: CD4+ T cells from blood (PBMCs), sampled 24 months after the transplant. These receptors were taken from a human patient who received a combined kidney and bone marrow transplant. The graft donor may account for some of the T cells.

The CDR3 DNA reads as TGTGCCAGCAGACAACCCGGGGTTGAAGCTTTCTTT. Translated: CASRQPGVEAFF. V gene TRBV5-4 combines with J gene TRBJ1-1; unclear D gene. Deletions cut 5 bases from V and 7 bases from J, with 12 bases between. The germline V gene has CDR1 SGHNT and CDR2 YYREEE (reference sequence). The CDR3 contains 12 residues.

The rearrangement uses TRBV6-1 and TRBJ1-5; 7 bases are a match to TRBD1. There are 17 residues in the CDR3. With 2 bases clipped from V and 1 base from J, the junction kept 8 bases outside the gene matches. CDR1 MNHNS and CDR2 SASEGT come from the germline V gene. The CDR3 bases are TGTGCCAGCAGTGAACACAGGGGAGGAGGCAGCAATCAGCCCCAGCATTTT. Its protein product is CASSEHRGGGSNQPQHF.

This clone appeared a single time. The rearrangement links TRBV5-1 to TRBJ1-2; a weak D match, TRBD1 (6 bases). Trimming took 1 base from V and 8 from J, leaving 12 bases between them. Per the germline V gene, CDR1 is SGHRS and CDR2 is YFSETQ. This CDR3 has 13 amino acids. The CDR3: CASSLSRGRGYTF. The CDR3, as DNA: TGCGCCAGCAGCTTGTCGCGGGGGCGAGGCTACACCTTC.

This chain links TRBV6-1 with TRBJ1-5; 7 bases line up with TRBD1. The V segment lost 0 bases and the J segment 6 bases; nucleotides outside the gene matches: 5. The CDR3 runs to 15 residues. Germline loops: CDR1 MNHNS, CDR2 SASEGT. CDR3 nucleotides: TGTGCCAGCAGTGAAGCTAATACAGGGGTTCAGCCCCAGCATTTT. Residues: CASSEANTGVQPQHF.

This chain uses TRBV30 with TRBJ2-1; 9 nucleotides match TRBD2. J gave up 0 bases and V 7 bases, and 10 bases lay outside the gene matches. The CDR3 contains 16 residues. Germline V CDR1 and CDR2: GTSNPN, SVGIG (reference sequence). The CDR3 reads CALRERGASSYNEQFF. DNA for the CDR3: TGTGCCTTAAGAGAGCGGGGGGCCAGCTCCTACAATGAGCAGTTCTTC.

This clone was seen once. This chain links TRBV14 with TRBJ2-6; 9 bases are shared with TRBD1. Germline CDR1 SGHDN, CDR2 FVKESK. This CDR3 has 19 amino acids. Unmatched junction bases numbered 10, after V lost 4 bases and J lost 0 bases. The CDR3 here is CASSPGQGKKYSGANVLTF. The DNA for the CDR3 is TGTGCCAGCAGCCCGGGACAGGGTAAAAAATACTCTGGGGCCAACGTCCTGACTTTC.

In this sample, this clone turned up once. This chain uses TRBV18 with TRBJ2-1; TRBD2 aligns across 8 bases. Germline CDR1 reads KGHSH; CDR2 reads LQKENI. Germline trimming cut 3 bases from V and 7 bases from J; bases unmatched to any gene: 14. The CDR3 has 17 amino acids. CDR3 sequence reads: CASSPVIAGSSGNEQFF. CDR3 bases: TGTGCCAGCTCACCGGTAATAGCGGGAAGCAGTGGGAATGAGCAGTTCTTC.

This sequence joins TRBV7-2 and TRBJ2-7, with D maybe TRBD2 (6 bases). The CDR3 has 14 amino acids. Looked up from germline, CDR1 is SGHTA and CDR2 is FQGNSA. V dropped 0 bases and J dropped 1 base, with 7 bases sitting between them. The chain's CDR3 is CASSLAGGSYEQYF. The CDR3 nucleotides are TGTGCCAGCAGCTTAGCGGGAGGATCCTACGAGCAGTACTTC.

The rearrangement joins TRBV4-3 to TRBJ2-6; possibly TRBD2 for D (6 bases). V lost 4 bases and J lost 0, with 16 bases in between. This CDR3 contains 18 residues. Germline V gene lookup returns CDR1 LGHNA and CDR2 YSLEER. CDR3 sequence (DNA): TGCGCCAGCAGCCGCGGGGCAGGGATTGGCTCTGGGGCCAACGTCCTGACTTTC. Residues: CASSRGAGIGSGANVLTF.

The chain employs TRBV10-3 and TRBJ2-1; TRBD2 aligns across 8 bases. Trimming cost V 5 bases and J 4 bases; bases outside gene matches: 10. CDR1 is ENHRY and CDR2 is SYGVKD in the germline V gene. The CDR3 extends over 16 amino acids. This CDR3 reads CAISILTSGPYNEQFF. For the CDR3, the DNA is TGTGCCATCAGTATCTTAACTAGCGGTCCGTACAATGAGCAGTTCTTC.

The J gene is TRBJ2-5, the V gene TRBV5-6; TRBD2 agrees at 12 bases. CDR3 length: 15 amino acids. Trimming took 5 bases from V and 4 from J; bases not matched to a gene: 6. The germline gives CDR1 SGHDT, CDR2 YYEEEE. CDR3 amino acids: CASRSLAGGGETQYF. The CDR3 coding sequence is TGTGCCAGCAGGTCCCTAGCGGGGGGGGGAGAGACCCAGTACTTC.

The genes are TRBV7-9 and TRBJ2-7; D unclear. Looked up from germline, CDR1 is SEHNR and CDR2 is FQNEAQ (reference sequence). The V gene lost 3 bases and the J gene lost 2 bases, with 11 bases spanning the gap. The CDR3 runs 14 residues. The CDR3 is CASSFGGHTYEQYF. The CDR3 DNA is TGTGCCAGCAGCTTTGGTGGGCATACCTACGAGCAGTACTTC.

The chain couples TRBV4-3 to TRBJ2-3; 11 bases fit TRBD2. Trimming at V came to 2 bases and at J to 4 bases, leaving 8 bases not matched to a gene. The CDR3 has 17 residues. CDR1 and CDR2 (germline): LGHNA, YSLEER. The CDR3 sequence: CASSQQIAGGRADTQYF. DNA of the CDR3: TGCGCCAGCAGCCAACAGATAGCGGGGGGGAGGGCAGATACGCAGTATTTT.

This clone was detected once. The chain carries TRBV5-1 and TRBJ2-1; D perhaps matches TRBD2 (5 bases). The CDR3 extends over 13 amino acids. The germline V gene has CDR1 SGHRS and CDR2 YFSETQ. Trimming removed 0 bases at V and 6 bases at J, with 7 bases between. CDR3 residues: CASSLGSVNEQFF. In nucleotides, the CDR3 is TGCGCCAGCAGCTTGGGTAGCGTCAATGAGCAGTTCTTC.

This chain joins TRBV19 and TRBJ2-1, with 7 bases that match TRBD2. This CDR3 contains 14 residues. V shed 4 bases and J 3 bases; nucleotides not matched to a gene: 3. CDR1 is LNHDA, CDR2 SQIVND, per germline (reference sequence). The DNA of the CDR3 is TGTGCCAGTAGTAGCGGGGACTACTACAATGAGCAGTTCTTC. Protein sequence: CASSSGDYYNEQFF.

The chain is built from TRBV19 and TRBJ2-7, with 12 nucleotides matching TRBD2. Per the germline V gene, CDR1 is LNHDA and CDR2 is SQIVND (reference sequence). The CDR3 is 16 amino acids. Germline trimming cut 5 bases from V and 0 bases from J; bases unmatched to any gene: 5. CDR3 DNA: TGTGCCAGTAGTCGGCTAGCGGGGGGGAGCTCCTACGAGCAGTACTTC. Its translation is CASSRLAGGSSYEQYF.

The rearrangement uses TRBV5-5 and TRBJ2-3, with D unresolved. This CDR3 region has 14 residues. Germline V gene lookup returns CDR1 SGHKS and CDR2 YYEKEE (reference sequence). V lost 0 bases and J lost 2, with 7 bases in between. The CDR3 bases are TGTGCCAGCAGCTTGGACAGCTACACAGATACGCAGTATTTT. Its protein product is CASSLDSYTDTQYF.

CDR3 sequence (DNA): TGTGCCAGCAGTGCGGACAGGGGTTCCGAGCAGTACTTC. It yields the protein CASSADRGSEQYF. V gene TRBV2 combines with J gene TRBJ2-5; 9 bases agree with TRBD1. With the DNA end fitting TRBJ2-7 better, the J assignment may be wrong. The CDR3 contains 13 residues. Germline values: CDR1 SNHLY, CDR2 FYNNEI.

The gene calls are TRBV10-3 and TRBJ2-2; no firm D call. The CDR3 covers 13 residues. With 10 bases removed from V and 8 bases from J, the gap between germline ends came to 17 bases. Germline CDR1 and CDR2: ENHRY and SYGVKD. The CDR3 here is CATRPERPGELFF. CDR3 sequence (DNA): TGTGCCACCAGGCCTGAGCGACCGGGGGAGCTGTTTTTT.

The chain carries TRBV9 and TRBJ2-7; 8 nucleotides match TRBD1. V shed 3 bases, J shed 6 bases, and the junction held 8 bases outside the gene matches. There are 14 residues in the CDR3. The germline CDR1 and CDR2 sequences are SGDLS and YYNGEE. This CDR3 reads CASSARTGTREQYF. CDR3 nucleotides: TGTGCCAGCAGCGCCCGGACAGGGACGCGCGAGCAGTACTTC.

The count of this clone is one. The chain carries TRBV30 and TRBJ2-3, with D perhaps TRBD1 (5 bases). The CDR3 extends over 12 amino acids. With 3 bases removed from V and 4 bases from J, the gap between germline ends came to 8 bases. CDR1 is GTSNPN, CDR2 SVGIG, per germline (reference sequence). CDR3 amino acids: CAWSTQADTQYF. The CDR3 DNA reads TGTGCCTGGAGCACACAGGCAGATACGCAGTATTTT.

The chain is built from TRBV12-5 and TRBJ1-2; the D is unclear. Trimming stripped 0 bases from V and 2 bases from J, with 13 bases between. Per germline, CDR1 LGHNT and CDR2 FRNRAP. There are 16 residues in the CDR3. The CDR3 spells CASGLVLSSQNYGYTF. The CDR3 DNA reads TGTGCTAGTGGTTTGGTACTATCTTCTCAGAACTATGGCTACACCTTC.

V usage is TRBV5-1 and J usage is TRBJ1-2; TRBD1 agrees at 8 bases. The CDR3 covers 14 residues. Germline V CDR1 and CDR2: SGHRS, YFSETQ. V was pared by 4 bases and J by 7 bases, with 9 bases of the junction left unmatched. The CDR3 reads CASSKSTGESGYTF. The CDR3 DNA is TGCGCCAGCAGCAAGTCGACAGGGGAGAGTGGCTACACCTTC.

This rearrangement joins TRBV18 to TRBJ2-4; 13 bases are shared with TRBD2. From germline, CDR1 is KGHSH and CDR2 LQKENI. There are 15 residues in the CDR3. Trimming at V came to 8 bases and at J to 6 bases, leaving 7 bases not matched to a gene. CDR3 region: CASPKTSGRRNIQYF. CDR3 nucleotides: TGTGCCAGCCCGAAGACTAGCGGGAGGAGAAACATTCAGTACTTC.

The gene calls are TRBV6-6 and TRBJ2-2, with TRBD1 as a possible D gene (6 bases). The CDR3 loop spans 16 amino acids. Germline assignment: CDR1 MNHNY and CDR2 SVGAGI (reference sequence). V was shortened by 6 bases and J by 3 bases, with 17 bases between the two germline ends. CDR3 DNA sequence: TGTGCCAGCAGACATATGCAGGGGCTCTACACCGGGGAGCTGTTTTTT. Translated, it gives CASRHMQGLYTGELFF.

V is TRBV7-2 and J is TRBJ2-3, with 11 bases lining up with TRBD2. The CDR3 is 16 residues long. Germline assignment: CDR1 SGHTA and CDR2 FQGNSA. The J segment lost 4 bases and the V segment lost 1 base, leaving 4 bases of the junction unmatched. CDR3 nucleotide sequence: TGTGCCAGCAGCTTAGGGGCTAGCGGGAGGTCAGATACGCAGTATTTT. The encoded protein is CASSLGASGRSDTQYF.